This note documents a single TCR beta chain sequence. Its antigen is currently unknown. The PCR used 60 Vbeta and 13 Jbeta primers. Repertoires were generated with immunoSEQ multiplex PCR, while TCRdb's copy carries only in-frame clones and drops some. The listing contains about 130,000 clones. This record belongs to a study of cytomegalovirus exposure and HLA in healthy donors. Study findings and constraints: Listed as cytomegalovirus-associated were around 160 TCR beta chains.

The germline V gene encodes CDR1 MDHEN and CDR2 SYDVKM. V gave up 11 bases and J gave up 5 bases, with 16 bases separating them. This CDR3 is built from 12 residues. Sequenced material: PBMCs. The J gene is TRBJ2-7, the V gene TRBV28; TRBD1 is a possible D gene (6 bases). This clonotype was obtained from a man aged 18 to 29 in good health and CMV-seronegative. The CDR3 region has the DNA TGTGCCTCCCTCGAGAGGGGGAACGAGCAGTACTTC. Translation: CASLERGNEQYF.